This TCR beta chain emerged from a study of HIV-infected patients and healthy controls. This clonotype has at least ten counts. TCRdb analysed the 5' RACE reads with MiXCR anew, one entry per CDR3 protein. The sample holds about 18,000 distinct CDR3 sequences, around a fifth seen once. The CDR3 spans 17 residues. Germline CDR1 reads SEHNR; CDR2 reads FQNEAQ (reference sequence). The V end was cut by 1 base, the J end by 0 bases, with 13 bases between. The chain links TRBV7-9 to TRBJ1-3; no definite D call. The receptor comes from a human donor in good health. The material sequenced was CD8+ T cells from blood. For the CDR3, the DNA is TGTGCCAGCAGCTTAGATACGGCCAGCCGCTCTGGAAACACCATATATTTT. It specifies CASSLDTASRSGNTIYF.